This T cell receptor (beta chain) originates from a study of T cell repertoires in cytomegalovirus infection. Study at large: Evidence of both CMV infection and a matching HLA type came from public TCR beta signatures.

This clonotype was seen at least ten times. Its antigen is unknown. One entry per CDR3 protein, called by TCRdb with MiXCR from the reads. The data hold some 280,000 distinct CDR3 sequences, with 12% to 15% observed a single time. Per the germline V gene, CDR1 is SQVTM and CDR2 is ANQGSEA. V lost 6 bases to trimming and J lost 4 bases, with 23 bases between them. This CDR3 is built from 16 residues. Notes on the study in general: It was HLA-C-restricted CMV-specific TCR beta clonotypes that dominated the response ex vivo. Pooled public TCR beta family frequency picked out CMV carriers with the relevant HLA.

The chain employs TRBV29-1 and TRBJ2-3; no reliable D call. This receptor was obtained from a human donor in good health (CMV status not recorded). Some clones in this sample may be carry-over from other donors' samples. Sequencing used PBMCs. In nucleotides, the CDR3 is TGCAGCGTCCGCACCAATCGAGCCGCGTTGCCAGATACGCAGTATTTT. Translating gives CSVRTNRAALPDTQYF.